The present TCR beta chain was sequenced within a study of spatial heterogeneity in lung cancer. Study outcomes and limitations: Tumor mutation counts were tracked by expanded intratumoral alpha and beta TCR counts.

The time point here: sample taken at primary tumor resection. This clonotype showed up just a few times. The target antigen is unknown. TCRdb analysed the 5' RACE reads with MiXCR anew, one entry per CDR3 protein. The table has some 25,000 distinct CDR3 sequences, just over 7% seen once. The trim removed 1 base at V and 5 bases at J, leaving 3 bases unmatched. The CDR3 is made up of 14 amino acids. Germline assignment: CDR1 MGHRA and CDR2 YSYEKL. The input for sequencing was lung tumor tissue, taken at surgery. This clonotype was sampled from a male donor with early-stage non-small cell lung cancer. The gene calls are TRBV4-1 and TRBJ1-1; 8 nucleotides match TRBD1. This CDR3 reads CASSQANRGTEAFF. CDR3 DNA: TGCGCCAGCAGCCAAGCCAACAGGGGGACTGAAGCTTTCTTT.